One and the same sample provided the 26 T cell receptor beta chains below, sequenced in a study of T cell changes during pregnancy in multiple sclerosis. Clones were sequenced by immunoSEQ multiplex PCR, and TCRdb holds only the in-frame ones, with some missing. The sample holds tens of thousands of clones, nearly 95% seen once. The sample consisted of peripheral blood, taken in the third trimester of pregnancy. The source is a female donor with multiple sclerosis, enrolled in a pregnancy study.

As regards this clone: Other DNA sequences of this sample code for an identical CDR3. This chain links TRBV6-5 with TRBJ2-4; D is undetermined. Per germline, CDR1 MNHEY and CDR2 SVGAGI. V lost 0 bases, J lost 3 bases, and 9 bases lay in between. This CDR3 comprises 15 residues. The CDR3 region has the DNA TGTGCCAGCAGTTACTCTCCCGGCGGCAAAAACATTCAGTACTTC. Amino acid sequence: CASSYSPGGKNIQYF.

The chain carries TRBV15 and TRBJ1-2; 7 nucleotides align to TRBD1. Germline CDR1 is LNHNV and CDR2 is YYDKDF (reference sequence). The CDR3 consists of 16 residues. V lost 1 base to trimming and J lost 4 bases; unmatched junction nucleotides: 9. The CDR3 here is CATSRGSGQRFYGYTF. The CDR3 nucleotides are TGTGCCACCAGCAGAGGGTCGGGACAGCGATTCTATGGCTACACCTTC.

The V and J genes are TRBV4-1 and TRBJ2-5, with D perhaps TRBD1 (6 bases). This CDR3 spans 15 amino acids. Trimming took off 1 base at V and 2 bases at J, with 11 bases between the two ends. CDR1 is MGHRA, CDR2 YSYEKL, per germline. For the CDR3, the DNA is TGCGCCAGCAGCCAAGTCGAGGGGGTGCAAGAGACCCAGTACTTC. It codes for CASSQVEGVQETQYF.

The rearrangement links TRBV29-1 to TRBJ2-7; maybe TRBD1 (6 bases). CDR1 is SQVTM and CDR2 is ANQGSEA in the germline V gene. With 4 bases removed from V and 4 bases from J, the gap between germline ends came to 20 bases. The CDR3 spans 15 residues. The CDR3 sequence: CSVGVGGGEGYEQYF. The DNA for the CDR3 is TGCAGCGTTGGGGTTGGTGGGGGCGAAGGGTACGAGCAGTACTTC.

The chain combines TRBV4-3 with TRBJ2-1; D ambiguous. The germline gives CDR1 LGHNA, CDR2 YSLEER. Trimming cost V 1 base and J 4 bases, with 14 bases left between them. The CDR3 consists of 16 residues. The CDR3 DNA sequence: TGCGCCAGCAGCCAAGGGTTCCCGACAAGTTACAATGAGCAGTTCTTC. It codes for CASSQGFPTSYNEQFF.

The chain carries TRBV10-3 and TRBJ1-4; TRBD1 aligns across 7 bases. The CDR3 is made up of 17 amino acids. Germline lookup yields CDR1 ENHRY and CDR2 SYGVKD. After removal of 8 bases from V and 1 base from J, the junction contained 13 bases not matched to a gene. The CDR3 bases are TGTGCCATCCGATCCGGGACAGAGGGATTAACTAATGAAAAACTGTTTTTT. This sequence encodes CAIRSGTEGLTNEKLFF.

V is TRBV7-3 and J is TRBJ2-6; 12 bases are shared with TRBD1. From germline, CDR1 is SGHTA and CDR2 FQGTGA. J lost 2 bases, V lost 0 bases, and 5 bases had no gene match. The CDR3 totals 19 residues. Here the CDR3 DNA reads TGTGCCAGCAGCTTAACGGCGGGACAGGGGGCGCCTGGGGCCAACGTCCTGACTTTC. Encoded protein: CASSLTAGQGAPGANVLTF.

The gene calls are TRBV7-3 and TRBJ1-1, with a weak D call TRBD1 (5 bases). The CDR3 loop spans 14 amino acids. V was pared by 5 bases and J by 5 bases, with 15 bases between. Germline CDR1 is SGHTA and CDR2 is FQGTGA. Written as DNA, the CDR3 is TGTGCCAGCAGCCATACCCCAGGGCAAACTGAAGCTTTCTTT. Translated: CASSHTPGQTEAFF.

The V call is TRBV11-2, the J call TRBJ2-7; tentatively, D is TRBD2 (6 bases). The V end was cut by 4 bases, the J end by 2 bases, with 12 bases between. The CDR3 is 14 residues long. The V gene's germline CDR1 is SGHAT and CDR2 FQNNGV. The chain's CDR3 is CASSSASVAYEQYF. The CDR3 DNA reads TGTGCCAGCAGCTCAGCTAGCGTCGCCTACGAGCAGTACTTC. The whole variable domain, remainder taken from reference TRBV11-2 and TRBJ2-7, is EAGVAQSPRYKIIEKRQSVAFWCNPISGHATLYWYQQILGQGPKLLIQFQNNGVVDDSQLPKDRFSAERLKGVDSTLKIQPAKLEDSAVYLCASSSASVAYEQYFGPGTRLTVT.

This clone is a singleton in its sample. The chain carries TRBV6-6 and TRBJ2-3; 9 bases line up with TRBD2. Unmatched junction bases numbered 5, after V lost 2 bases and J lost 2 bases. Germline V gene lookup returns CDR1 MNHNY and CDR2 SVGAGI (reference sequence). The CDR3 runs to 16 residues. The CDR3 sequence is CASSYGRGRATDTQYF. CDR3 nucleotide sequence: TGTGCCAGCAGTTACGGACGCGGGAGGGCCACAGATACGCAGTATTTT.

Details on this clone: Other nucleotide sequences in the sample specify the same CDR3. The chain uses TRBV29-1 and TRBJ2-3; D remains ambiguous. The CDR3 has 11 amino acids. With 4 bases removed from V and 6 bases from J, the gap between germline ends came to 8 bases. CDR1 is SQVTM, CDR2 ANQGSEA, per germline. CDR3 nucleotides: TGCAGCGTTGGAGGTCCGGATACGCAGTATTTT. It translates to CSVGGPDTQYF.

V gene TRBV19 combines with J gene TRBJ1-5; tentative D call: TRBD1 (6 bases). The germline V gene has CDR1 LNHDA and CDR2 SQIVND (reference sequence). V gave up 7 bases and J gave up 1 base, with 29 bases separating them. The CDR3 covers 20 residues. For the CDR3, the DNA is TGTGCCAGTACCACCTGGGGACAATCCTGGGGTGAATTAAGCAATCAGCCCCAGCATTTT. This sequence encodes CASTTWGQSWGELSNQPQHF.

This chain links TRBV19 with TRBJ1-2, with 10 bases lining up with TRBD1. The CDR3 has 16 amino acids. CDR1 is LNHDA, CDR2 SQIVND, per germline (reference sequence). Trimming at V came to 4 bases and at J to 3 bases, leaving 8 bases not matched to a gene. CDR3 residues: CASSRGQGGKYYGYTF. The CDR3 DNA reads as TGTGCCAGTAGTAGAGGACAGGGGGGTAAATACTATGGCTACACCTTC.

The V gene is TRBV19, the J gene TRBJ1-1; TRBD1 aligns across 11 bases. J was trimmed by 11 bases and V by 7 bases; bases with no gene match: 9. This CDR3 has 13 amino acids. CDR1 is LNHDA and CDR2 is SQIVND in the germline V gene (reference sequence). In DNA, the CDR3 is TGTGCCAGTACACTGGACAGGGGGCTCGAGGCTTTCTTT. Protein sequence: CASTLDRGLEAFF.

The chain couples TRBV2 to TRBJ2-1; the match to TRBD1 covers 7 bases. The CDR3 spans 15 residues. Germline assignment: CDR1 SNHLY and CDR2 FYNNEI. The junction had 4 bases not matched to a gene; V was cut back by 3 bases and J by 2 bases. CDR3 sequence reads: CASSDLGQPYNEQFF. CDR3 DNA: TGTGCCAGCAGTGATTTGGGACAGCCCTACAATGAGCAGTTCTTC.

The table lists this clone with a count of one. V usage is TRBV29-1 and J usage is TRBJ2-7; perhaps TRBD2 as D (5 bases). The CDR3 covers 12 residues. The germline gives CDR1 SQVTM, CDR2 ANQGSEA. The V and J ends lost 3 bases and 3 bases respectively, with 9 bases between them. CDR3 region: CSVEEARYEQYF. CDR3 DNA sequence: TGCAGCGTTGAGGAGGCCCGCTACGAGCAGTACTTC.

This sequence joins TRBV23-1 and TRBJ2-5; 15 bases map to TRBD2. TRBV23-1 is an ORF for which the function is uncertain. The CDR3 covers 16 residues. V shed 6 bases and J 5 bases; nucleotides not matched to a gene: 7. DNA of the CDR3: TGCGCCAGCAGCCATCCGGGACTAGCGGGAGGTGAGACCCAGTACTTC. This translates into CASSHPGLAGGETQYF.

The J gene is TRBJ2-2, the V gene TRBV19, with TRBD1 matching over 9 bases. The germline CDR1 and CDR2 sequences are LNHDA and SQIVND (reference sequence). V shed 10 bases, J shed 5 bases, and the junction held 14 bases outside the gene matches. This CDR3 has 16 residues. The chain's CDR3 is CATEEGYRGHTGELFF. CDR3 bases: TGTGCCACCGAGGAAGGCTACAGGGGGCATACCGGGGAGCTGTTTTTT.

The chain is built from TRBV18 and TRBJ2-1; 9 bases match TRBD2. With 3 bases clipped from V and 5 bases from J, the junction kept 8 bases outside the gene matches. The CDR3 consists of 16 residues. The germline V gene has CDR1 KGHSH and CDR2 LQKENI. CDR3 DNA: TGTGCCAGCTCACCGCGGGTGACTAGCGGCAACAATGAGCAGTTCTTC. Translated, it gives CASSPRVTSGNNEQFF.

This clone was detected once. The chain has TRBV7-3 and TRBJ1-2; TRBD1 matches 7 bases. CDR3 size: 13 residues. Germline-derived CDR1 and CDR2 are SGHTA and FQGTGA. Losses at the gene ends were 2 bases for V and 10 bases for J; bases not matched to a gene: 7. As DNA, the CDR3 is TGTGCCAGCAGCTTACCGGGGAAGGGGGCCTACACCTTC. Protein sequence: CASSLPGKGAYTF.

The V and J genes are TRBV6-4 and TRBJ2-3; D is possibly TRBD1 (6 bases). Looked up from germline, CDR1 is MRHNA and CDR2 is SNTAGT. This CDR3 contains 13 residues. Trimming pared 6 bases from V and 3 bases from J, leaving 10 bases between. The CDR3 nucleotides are TGTGCCAGCAGAAAGGGACAAACAGATACGCAGTATTTT. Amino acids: CASRKGQTDTQYF.

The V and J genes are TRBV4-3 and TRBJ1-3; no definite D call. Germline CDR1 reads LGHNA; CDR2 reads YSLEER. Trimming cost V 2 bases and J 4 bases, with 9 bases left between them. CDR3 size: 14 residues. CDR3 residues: CASSQRLAGNTIYF. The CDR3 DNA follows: TGCGCCAGCAGCCAACGATTAGCAGGAAACACCATATATTTT.

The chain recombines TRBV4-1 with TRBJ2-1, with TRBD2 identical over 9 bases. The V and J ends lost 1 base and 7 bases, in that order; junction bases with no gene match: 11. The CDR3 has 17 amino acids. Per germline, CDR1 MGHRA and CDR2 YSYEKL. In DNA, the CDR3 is TGCGCCAGCAGCCAAGTAGTAGCGGGAGTTCAGGGAAATGAGCAGTTCTTC. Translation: CASSQVVAGVQGNEQFF.

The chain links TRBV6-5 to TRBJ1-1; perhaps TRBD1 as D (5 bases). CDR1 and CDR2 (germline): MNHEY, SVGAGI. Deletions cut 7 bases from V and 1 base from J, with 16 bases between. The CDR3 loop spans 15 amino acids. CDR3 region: CASKSTGIRNTEAFF. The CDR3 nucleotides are TGTGCCAGCAAATCTACAGGTATTAGGAACACTGAAGCTTTCTTT.

CDR3 amino acids: CASSGMERITYEQYF. The DNA of the CDR3 is TGTGCCAGCAGTGGCATGGAGCGAATTACCTACGAGCAGTACTTC. V and J are TRBV6-1 and TRBJ2-7; D unclear. CDR1 and CDR2 (germline): MNHNS, SASEGT. The CDR3 is made up of 15 amino acids. The V end was cut by 4 bases, the J end by 2 bases, with 15 bases between.

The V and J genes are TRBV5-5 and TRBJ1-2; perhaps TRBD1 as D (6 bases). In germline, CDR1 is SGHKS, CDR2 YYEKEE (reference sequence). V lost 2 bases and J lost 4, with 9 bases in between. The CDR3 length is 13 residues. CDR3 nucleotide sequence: TGTGCCAGCAGCTTCCCGGACAGCTATGGCTACACCTTC. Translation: CASSFPDSYGYTF.